This T cell receptor beta chain derives from a study of cytomegalovirus exposure and HLA in healthy donors. Study-wide results and limits: According to the study, 160 or so TCR beta chains were cytomegalovirus-associated. Reports credit the classifier with highly specific, highly sensitive diagnosis of cytomegalovirus status. The tendency of first-cohort TCR clusters to co-occur in the approximately 110 validation repertoires was identified by a subsequent analysis.

Data came from immunoSEQ multiplex PCR; TCRdb stores just in-frame clones and leaves some out. This table holds some 98,000 clones, around 88% found once. Germline values: CDR1 MNHNS, CDR2 SASEGT. CDR3 length: 14 amino acids. V lost 6 bases to trimming and J lost 2 bases, with 13 bases between them. In regard to this clone: Its target is not known.

V usage is TRBV6-1 and J usage is TRBJ1-2, with a weak D call TRBD1 (6 bases). The origin of this receptor is a woman in her 30s in good health and CMV-seronegative. The sequenced sample consisted of PBMCs. The CDR3 DNA sequence: TGTGCCAGCAGAGCCAGGGGACTAAACTATGGCTACACCTTC. Translated: CASRARGLNYGYTF.